The subject of this entry is one T cell receptor beta chain. Its antigen is unidentified. The sample belongs to a study of post-analysis software for immune sequencing data. Whole-study context: There were relapsing-remitting, secondary progressive and progressive-relapsing multiple sclerosis among the disease courses included. Broader study findings: Patients with multiple sclerosis recorded significantly lower normalized Chao1 diversity than controls, the study found. Included in a set of roughly five TRBV segments more frequent in patients than controls were TRBV5-6, TRBV5-1 and TRBV20-1.

CDR1 and CDR2 from the germline V gene are MNHEY and SVGAGI. CDR3 size: 14 residues. V lost 6 bases and J 0 bases, leaving 10 bases between the germline ends. TCR beta cDNA libraries included unique molecular identifiers. cDNA molecules numbering around 450,000 came from roughly 1.1 to 9.2 million T cells. TCRdb analysed the PCR reads with MiXCR anew, one entry per CDR3 protein. The sample lists 350,000 to 500,000 distinct CDR3 sequences; approximately 39% were seen once. This receptor was identified in a girl aged 2 to 9 with multiple sclerosis. V is TRBV6-5 and J is TRBJ2-3; maybe TRBD1 (5 bases). What was sequenced was blood. Here the CDR3 reads CASRATESTDTQYF. CDR3 nucleotide sequence: TGTGCCAGCAGGGCGACAGAAAGCACAGATACGCAGTATTTT.